The next 30 T cell receptor beta chains were all read from a single sample in a study of CD8 T cells in ankylosing spondylitis. MiXCR, run by TCRdb on the 5' RACE reads, gives a single entry per CDR3 protein. Among 39,000 or so distinct CDR3 sequences listed, 3% were seen once. Specimen: blood, either unsorted or a sorted T cell fraction (not recorded which). All receptors come from a male donor with ankylosing spondylitis or in good health (not recorded which).

This clonotype was detected ten times or more. This rearrangement joins TRBV9 to TRBJ2-2, with 12 bases aligning to TRBD2. From germline, CDR1 is SGDLS and CDR2 YYNGEE. Trimming at V came to 4 bases and at J to 2 bases, leaving 6 bases not matched to a gene. The CDR3 covers 17 residues. The CDR3 sequence is CASSRTSGGTNTGELFF. CDR3 in DNA: TGTGCCAGCAGCAGAACTAGCGGGGGGACCAACACCGGGGAGCTGTTTTTT.

This clonotype appeared many times. J is TRBJ1-4 and V is TRBV9; no firm D call. This CDR3 has 13 residues. V lost 4 bases, J lost 5 bases, and 9 bases lay in between. Germline lookup yields CDR1 SGDLS and CDR2 YYNGEE. The CDR3 DNA is TGTGCCAGCAGCCCGGAGCGGAATGAAAAACTGTTTTTT. It encodes CASSPERNEKLFF.

This clonotype was picked up many times. The CDR3 protein is CASSVVGSGSDEQFF. The CDR3 coding sequence is TGTGCCAGCAGCGTAGTTGGTAGCGGGAGTGATGAGCAGTTCTTC. This sequence joins TRBV9 and TRBJ2-1; 9 nucleotides match TRBD2. J lost 8 bases, V lost 0 bases, and 6 bases had no gene match. This CDR3 comprises 15 residues. Germline lookup yields CDR1 SGDLS and CDR2 YYNGEE.

This clonotype was seen ten or more times. This rearrangement joins TRBV9 to TRBJ2-5; TRBD1 agrees at 8 bases. This CDR3 is built from 13 residues. Germline V CDR1 and CDR2: SGDLS, YYNGEE. The junction had 2 bases not matched to a gene; V was cut back by 3 bases and J by 4 bases. CDR3 in amino acids: CASSGTGSETQYF. CDR3 sequence (DNA): TGTGCCAGCAGCGGGACAGGGTCAGAGACCCAGTACTTC. Full variable domain (outside the CDR3, taken from reference TRBV9 and TRBJ2-5): DSGVTQTPKHLITATGQRVTLRCSPRSGDLSVYWYQQSLDQGLQFLIQYYNGEERAKGNILERFSAQQFPDLHSELNLSSLELGDSALYFCASSGTGSETQYFGPGTRLLVL.

This clonotype was seen ten or more times. The genes are TRBV9 and TRBJ2-1, with TRBD2 identical over 7 bases. This CDR3 comprises 14 residues. The trim removed 0 bases at V and 5 bases at J, leaving 2 bases unmatched. Germline-derived CDR1 and CDR2 are SGDLS and YYNGEE. CDR3: CASSVGTRDNEQFF. The CDR3 DNA is TGTGCCAGCAGCGTAGGGACTAGGGACAATGAGCAGTTCTTC.

This clonotype was picked up many times. This chain joins TRBV9 and TRBJ2-3; TRBD2 agrees at 8 bases. The CDR3 has 16 amino acids. The germline V gene encodes CDR1 SGDLS and CDR2 YYNGEE. Trimming at V came to 2 bases and at J to 6 bases, leaving 11 bases not matched to a gene. CDR3 region: CASSVSPRGASDTQYF. The CDR3 region has the DNA TGTGCCAGCAGCGTGAGTCCGCGGGGGGCATCTGATACGCAGTATTTT. Full variable domain (rest looked up from reference TRBV9 and TRBJ2-3): DSGVTQTPKHLITATGQRVTLRCSPRSGDLSVYWYQQSLDQGLQFLIQYYNGEERAKGNILERFSAQQFPDLHSELNLSSLELGDSALYFCASSVSPRGASDTQYFGPGTRLTVL.

This clonotype was detected many times. CDR3 bases: TGTGCCAGCAGCCGTAACCCGGGACAGGGGGCCGGGGAGCTGTTTTTT. Translated, it gives CASSRNPGQGAGELFF. This chain joins TRBV9 and TRBJ2-2; 11 nucleotides line up with TRBD1. Trimming took 4 bases from V and 6 from J; bases not matched to a gene: 8. The V gene's germline CDR1 is SGDLS and CDR2 YYNGEE. The length of the CDR3 is 16 residues.

In its sample, this clonotype was seen many times. The chain employs TRBV9 and TRBJ2-5, with 8 bases fitting TRBD2. V lost 4 bases to trimming and J lost 4 bases; unmatched junction nucleotides: 12. This CDR3 is built from 16 residues. Germline V gene sequence: CDR1 SGDLS, CDR2 YYNGEE. The CDR3 reads CASSPGSRGGRETQYF. The CDR3, as DNA: TGTGCCAGCAGCCCGGGATCCCGGGGGGGCCGAGAGACCCAGTACTTC.

This clonotype was observed many times. This chain joins TRBV9 and TRBJ2-2, with 9 bases fitting TRBD2. The CDR3 is made up of 16 amino acids. J lost 6 bases, V lost 4 bases, and 10 bases had no gene match. The germline CDR1 and CDR2 sequences are SGDLS and YYNGEE. DNA of the CDR3: TGTGCCAGCAGCCTTAGACTAGCGGCCGGGGCCGGGGAGCTGTTTTTT. Translated: CASSLRLAAGAGELFF.

This clonotype was found many times. The gene calls are TRBV9 and TRBJ2-5; 7 bases agree with TRBD1. The germline CDR1 and CDR2 sequences are SGDLS and YYNGEE. CDR3 size: 16 residues. V lost 0 bases and J lost 5; bases outside the gene matches: 10. The CDR3 loop is CASSVGVRQGWETQYF. CDR3 sequence (DNA): TGTGCCAGCAGCGTAGGGGTTCGACAGGGATGGGAGACCCAGTACTTC.

This clonotype was observed at least ten times. The CDR3 DNA reads TGTGCCAGCAGCCCAACTAGCGGGGGGCTCTACAATGAGCAGTTCTTC. Protein: CASSPTSGGLYNEQFF. The chain carries TRBV9 and TRBJ2-1; TRBD2 matches at 12 bases. The ends lost 4 bases at V and 3 bases at J; junction bases unmatched: 5. The CDR3 length is 16 residues. The germline V gene has CDR1 SGDLS and CDR2 YYNGEE.

This clonotype came up many times. This chain connects TRBV9 to TRBJ1-5; no clear D gene. The germline V and J ends were trimmed by 4 bases and 7 bases, with 15 bases remaining between them. CDR1 SGDLS and CDR2 YYNGEE come from the germline V gene. The CDR3 is made up of 14 amino acids. The CDR3 DNA sequence: TGTGCCAGCAGCTCCCAGCAGTTTGGGCAGCCCCAGCATTTT. Amino acids: CASSSQQFGQPQHF. Full variable domain (missing parts from reference TRBV9 and TRBJ1-5): DSGVTQTPKHLITATGQRVTLRCSPRSGDLSVYWYQQSLDQGLQFLIQYYNGEERAKGNILERFSAQQFPDLHSELNLSSLELGDSALYFCASSSQQFGQPQHFGDGTRLSIL.

The table lists this clonotype with many counts. The chain uses TRBV9 and TRBJ2-3, with a possible D match to TRBD2 (6 bases). The length of the CDR3 is 14 residues. With 3 bases removed from V and 2 bases from J, the gap between germline ends came to 10 bases. The germline V gene has CDR1 SGDLS and CDR2 YYNGEE. The chain's CDR3 is CASSGLGYTDTQYF. The CDR3 bases are TGTGCCAGCAGCGGACTAGGCTACACAGATACGCAGTATTTT.

This clonotype was counted ten times or more. The junction differs from germline at one of its ends, possibly a read error. The chain employs TRBV5-1 and TRBJ2-2; TRBD2 matches at 8 bases. The CDR3 is 13 amino acids. CDR1 is SGHRS, CDR2 YFSETQ, per germline. The CDR3 loop reads CARPRGLEPGSGF. The DNA for the CDR3 is TGCGCCAGACCTAGGGGACTAGAGCCTGGAAGTGGTTTT.

This clonotype was seen at least ten times. This chain links TRBV9 with TRBJ1-4; D gene unclear. V gave up 1 base and J gave up 8 bases, with 12 bases separating them. The CDR3 is 14 residues long. Germline V CDR1 and CDR2: SGDLS, YYNGEE. The CDR3 DNA follows: TGTGCCAGCAGCGTAAGGGCCGTTGGGGAAAAACTGTTTTTT. Amino acid sequence: CASSVRAVGEKLFF.

Many counts were recorded for this clonotype. This chain links TRBV9 with TRBJ2-5; D not resolved. The CDR3 is 15 amino acids. Germline CDR1 is SGDLS and CDR2 is YYNGEE. The V end was cut by 1 base, the J end by 2 bases, with 12 bases between. CDR3 protein: CASSVYGRQQETQYF. Here the CDR3 DNA reads TGTGCCAGCAGCGTATATGGCAGGCAACAAGAGACCCAGTACTTC.

This clonotype was detected ten times or more. The rearrangement links TRBV9 to TRBJ1-1; 8 bases line up with TRBD1. The V and J ends lost 2 bases and 1 base, in that order; junction bases with no gene match: 7. CDR3 size: 16 residues. The germline CDR1 and CDR2 sequences are SGDLS and YYNGEE. The CDR3 bases are TGTGCCAGCAGCGTCGGACAGGGAAAGGGGAACACTGAAGCTTTCTTT. Amino acids: CASSVGQGKGNTEAFF.

This clonotype was found many times. The V call is TRBV9, the J call TRBJ1-1; TRBD1 matches 7 bases. V shed 0 bases, J shed 1 base, and the junction held 3 bases outside the gene matches. The CDR3 is 15 amino acids. The germline CDR1 and CDR2 sequences are SGDLS and YYNGEE. The CDR3 bases are TGTGCCAGCAGCGTAGTCCCAGGGGGGAACACTGAAGCTTTCTTT. Translated, it gives CASSVVPGGNTEAFF.

This clonotype was detected ten times or more. The chain carries TRBV9 and TRBJ2-1, with 9 bases lining up with TRBD2. In germline, CDR1 is SGDLS, CDR2 YYNGEE. J gave up 4 bases and V 0 bases, and 2 bases lay outside the gene matches. The CDR3 sequence is 15 residues long. Written as DNA, the CDR3 is TGTGCCAGCAGCGTAGGCGGGAGGGCTTACAATGAGCAGTTCTTC. Amino acid sequence: CASSVGGRAYNEQFF.

This clonotype was counted at least ten times. The chain uses TRBV9 and TRBJ1-1, with a tentative D call TRBD1 (5 bases). V shed 0 bases and J shed 3 bases, with 12 bases lying between them. The CDR3 totals 15 residues. Germline loops: CDR1 SGDLS, CDR2 YYNGEE. The CDR3: CASSVAGRGDTEAFF. The CDR3 bases are TGTGCCAGCAGCGTAGCGGGGAGAGGGGACACTGAAGCTTTCTTT.

Ten or more counts support this clonotype. This chain joins TRBV9 and TRBJ2-1; the D gene is possibly TRBD2 (5 bases). CDR1 is SGDLS, CDR2 YYNGEE, per germline. CDR3 length: 15 amino acids. The ends were cut back, 4 bases at V and 0 bases at J, with 11 bases in the middle. Here the CDR3 DNA reads TGTGCCAGCAGCCTAGCCGGCATCTCCTACAATGAGCAGTTCTTC. Translation: CASSLAGISYNEQFF.

This clonotype was seen repeatedly, ten times or more. The gene calls are TRBV9 and TRBJ2-5; TRBD1 agrees at 9 bases. Per the germline V gene, CDR1 is SGDLS and CDR2 is YYNGEE. The CDR3 has 15 amino acids. Unmatched junction bases numbered 2, after V lost 0 bases and J lost 2 bases. The CDR3 DNA reads TGTGCCAGCAGCGTAGCGGGACAGGGACAAGAGACCCAGTACTTC. Its protein is CASSVAGQGQETQYF. Complete variable domain (other parts from reference TRBV9 and TRBJ2-5): DSGVTQTPKHLITATGQRVTLRCSPRSGDLSVYWYQQSLDQGLQFLIQYYNGEERAKGNILERFSAQQFPDLHSELNLSSLELGDSALYFCASSVAGQGQETQYFGPGTRLLVL.

This clonotype was counted ten times or more. This rearrangement joins TRBV9 to TRBJ2-1; tentative D call: TRBD1 (5 bases). Germline V lookup: CDR1 SGDLS, CDR2 YYNGEE. V was trimmed by 1 base and J by 7 bases, leaving 6 bases between them. The CDR3 extends over 12 amino acids. In DNA, the CDR3 is TGTGCCAGCAGCGTACAGGGAAATGAGCAGTTCTTC. Its protein product is CASSVQGNEQFF.

This clonotype has at least ten counts. This chain connects TRBV23-1 to TRBJ2-3; 12 bases map to TRBD2. TRBV23-1 has ORF status, its function being uncertain. V shed 4 bases and J 4 bases; nucleotides not matched to a gene: 6. CDR3 size: 16 residues. CDR3 sequence reads: CASSRSSGRAPDTQYF. The CDR3 coding sequence is TGCGCCAGCAGTCGATCTAGCGGGAGGGCCCCAGATACGCAGTATTTT.

In its sample, this clonotype ranks as medium-sized. The CDR3 DNA sequence: TGTGCCAGCAGCGTAGGAAGCGGCACCGGGGAGCTGTTTTTT. Its protein product is CASSVGSGTGELFF. This chain uses TRBV9 with TRBJ2-2; tentative D call: TRBD2 (5 bases). Germline assignment: CDR1 SGDLS and CDR2 YYNGEE. The V end lost 0 bases, the J end lost 4 bases, and 7 bases lay between the germline ends. The CDR3 loop spans 14 amino acids. The full variable domain, its missing parts supplied by reference TRBV9 and TRBJ2-2, is DSGVTQTPKHLITATGQRVTLRCSPRSGDLSVYWYQQSLDQGLQFLIQYYNGEERAKGNILERFSAQQFPDLHSELNLSSLELGDSALYFCASSVGSGTGELFFGEGSRLTVL.

This clonotype was observed many times. V is TRBV5-1 and J is TRBJ2-7; the match to TRBD2 covers 15 bases. The CDR3 loop spans 18 amino acids. In germline, CDR1 is SGHRS, CDR2 YFSETQ. V lost 1 base and J lost 6; bases outside the gene matches: 11. The CDR3: CASSLRTSGRGPSLEQYV. DNA for the CDR3: TGCGCCAGCAGCTTGCGGACTAGCGGGAGGGGCCCCTCACTCGAGCAGTACGTC.

The table lists this clonotype with many counts. The chain has TRBV9 and TRBJ2-5; D might be TRBD1 or TRBD2, each matching 5 bases. This CDR3 region has 16 residues. CDR1 SGDLS and CDR2 YYNGEE come from the germline V gene. V was cut by 0 bases and J by 2 bases, with 14 bases left in between. The CDR3: CASSVGPEGFQETQYF. CDR3 coding DNA: TGTGCCAGCAGCGTAGGTCCCGAGGGGTTTCAAGAGACCCAGTACTTC.

This clonotype ranks as medium-sized. The chain carries TRBV5-1 and TRBJ2-7, with 9 bases aligning to TRBD2. Germline assignment: CDR1 SGHRS and CDR2 YFSETQ. Losses at the gene ends were 2 bases for V and 2 bases for J; bases not matched to a gene: 8. This CDR3 is built from 16 residues. The CDR3 nucleotides read TGCGCCAGCAGCTTAAGCGGGAGGATCTTTACCTACGAGCAGTACGTC. This gives the protein CASSLSGRIFTYEQYV.

This clonotype was detected ten times or more. The gene calls are TRBV9 and TRBJ2-5, with D perhaps given as TRBD1 or TRBD2 (6 bases each). Between the trimmed V and J ends, which lost 2 bases and 5 bases, there was a span of 19 bases. The germline V gene encodes CDR1 SGDLS and CDR2 YYNGEE. The CDR3 spans 16 residues. CDR3 sequence reads: CASSVSRGLLSETQYF. In DNA, the CDR3 is TGTGCCAGCAGCGTGAGCCGGGGGCTTTTGAGTGAGACCCAGTACTTC.

In its sample, this clonotype was seen many times. The chain has TRBV9 and TRBJ2-3; D gene ambiguous. The CDR3 extends over 14 amino acids. CDR1 and CDR2 from the germline V gene are SGDLS and YYNGEE. Trimming left V 4 bases short and J 2 bases short, with 11 bases between. CDR3 sequence reads: CASSTRRATDTQYF. CDR3 nucleotide sequence: TGTGCCAGCAGCACCCGGCGCGCCACAGATACGCAGTATTTT.